The rows below give T cell receptor beta chains drawn from one sample of a study of human T cells and chemical hapten exposure. TCRdb processed the RACE reads anew with MiXCR; each CDR3 protein has one entry. The table has 50,000 to 65,000 distinct CDR3 sequences, 6.7% seen once. The sample here was whole blood, taken in connection with sensitization to the hapten diphenylcyclopropenone (DPC). These receptors all come from a woman aged 25-40 years with alopecia areata. Some clones in this sample may be carry-over from other donors' samples. Each CDR3 is given with its conserved first and last residue. Each record gives: clone size, D gene, CDR3 length, J gene, V gene, CDR3 DNA, CDR3 protein. D genes are given only for firm matches. Only some rows state a clone size, as once, few, many or a class for expanded clones.

abundance: many; d_gene: -; len: 14; j_gene: TRBJ2-2; v_gene: TRBV6-5; CDR3nt: TGTGCCAGCAGTTACTCGGGGAACACCGGGGAGCTGTTTTTT; CDR3aa: CASSYSGNTGELFF
abundance: few; d_gene: -; len: 15; j_gene: TRBJ1-5; v_gene: TRBV7-9; CDR3nt: TGTGCCAGCAGCTTAAGTGGACCCGGGAATCAGCCCCAGCATTTT; CDR3aa: CASSLSGPGNQPQHF
abundance: many; d_gene: -; len: 11; j_gene: TRBJ2-7; v_gene: TRBV20-1; CDR3nt: TGCAGTGCTAACCGACAGAACGAGCAGTACTTC; CDR3aa: CSANRQNEQYF
abundance: few; d_gene: -; len: 15; j_gene: TRBJ1-2; v_gene: TRBV20-1; CDR3nt: TGCAGTACTCGAATGCTTGGCACTTCTAACTATGGCTACACCTTC; CDR3aa: CSTRMLGTSNYGYTF
abundance: many; d_gene: TRBD1; len: 14; j_gene: TRBJ1-1; v_gene: TRBV5-1; CDR3nt: TGCGCCAGCAGAACCGGGACAGAAAACACTGAAGCTTTCTTT; CDR3aa: CASRTGTENTEAFF
abundance: many; d_gene: -; len: 13; j_gene: TRBJ2-5; v_gene: TRBV5-1; CDR3nt: TGCGCCAGCAGCTCCCAGCGAAAAGAGACCCAGTACTTC; CDR3aa: CASSSQRKETQYF
abundance: many; d_gene: -; len: 15; j_gene: TRBJ2-3; v_gene: TRBV5-1; CDR3nt: TGCGCCAGCAGCTTGGTTGGGGGGGCACCTGATACGCAGTATTTT; CDR3aa: CASSLVGGAPDTQYF
abundance: many; d_gene: TRBD2; len: 13; j_gene: TRBJ2-3; v_gene: TRBV10-3; CDR3nt: TGTGCCATCAGCGGGGGGGCCCGTAATACGCAGTATTTT; CDR3aa: CAISGGARNTQYF
abundance: -; d_gene: -; len: 14; j_gene: TRBJ2-7; v_gene: TRBV5-1; CDR3nt: TGCGCCAGCAGCGCCGGGACCTCGGAGGGCGAGCAGTACTTC; CDR3aa: CASSAGTSEGEQYF
abundance: many; d_gene: -; len: 17; j_gene: TRBJ1-1; v_gene: TRBV21-1; CDR3nt: TGTGCCAGCAGCAACCTCCAACGCGAGGGAGGTAGCACTGAAGCTTTCTTT; CDR3aa: CASSNLQREGGSTEAFF
abundance: few; d_gene: TRBD1; len: 15; j_gene: TRBJ2-5; v_gene: TRBV2; CDR3nt: TGTGCCAGCAGTGAGGACAGGGGGCTTGGAGAGACCCAGTACTTC; CDR3aa: CASSEDRGLGETQYF
abundance: -; d_gene: -; len: 11; j_gene: TRBJ1-2; v_gene: TRBV29-1; CDR3nt: TGCAGCGTTGCAGGTTCAGAGGGCTACACCTTC; CDR3aa: CSVAGSEGYTF
abundance: many; d_gene: -; len: 16; j_gene: TRBJ1-6; v_gene: TRBV7-2; CDR3nt: TGTGCCAGCAGCTTAGCGGGCGTCTCCGGGGGTTCACCCCTCCACTTT; CDR3aa: CASSLAGVSGGSPLHF
abundance: many; d_gene: TRBD2; len: 18; j_gene: TRBJ2-3; v_gene: TRBV12-3/TRBV12-4; CDR3nt: TGTGCCAGCAGTTTAGGGACTAGCGGGGGGCCTGGCACAGATACGCAGTATTTT; CDR3aa: CASSLGTSGGPGTDTQYF
abundance: few; d_gene: -; len: 17; j_gene: TRBJ1-5; v_gene: TRBV6-1; CDR3nt: TGTGCCAGCAGTGAAGCAGGGGGGCCAGGCGGCAATCAGCCCCAGCATTTT; CDR3aa: CASSEAGGPGGNQPQHF
abundance: few; d_gene: TRBD1; len: 17; j_gene: TRBJ1-6; v_gene: TRBV6-8; CDR3nt: TGTGCCAGGCAAATACGGGACAGGAGGAGGGAAGATTCACCCCTCCACTTT; CDR3aa: CARQIRDRRREDSPLHF
abundance: many; d_gene: -; len: 15; j_gene: TRBJ1-1; v_gene: TRBV6-5; CDR3nt: TGTGCCAGCAGTTACCACCCTGCGACAGACACTGAAGCTTTCTTT; CDR3aa: CASSYHPATDTEAFF
abundance: many; d_gene: -; len: 16; j_gene: TRBJ1-6; v_gene: TRBV10-3; CDR3nt: TGTGCCATCAGTGATTACGAATTGGGAGGGAATTCACCCCTCCACTTT; CDR3aa: CAISDYELGGNSPLHF
abundance: many; d_gene: -; len: 16; j_gene: TRBJ1-3; v_gene: TRBV11-2; CDR3nt: TGTGCCAGCAGCTTAGGGAAAGGGTCTTCTGGAAACACCATATATTTT; CDR3aa: CASSLGKGSSGNTIYF
abundance: many; d_gene: -; len: 17; j_gene: TRBJ1-1; v_gene: TRBV5-1; CDR3nt: TGCGCCAGCAGCTTGGATTTCCGAGCCTCAATGAACACTGAAGCTTTCTTT; CDR3aa: CASSLDFRASMNTEAFF
abundance: once; d_gene: -; len: 15; j_gene: TRBJ1-1; v_gene: TRBV12-3/TRBV12-4; CDR3nt: TGTGCCAGCAGTTTTTCCGGGACACCGAACACTGAAGCTTTCTTT; CDR3aa: CASSFSGTPNTEAFF